What follows are 25 T cell receptor beta chains derived from one specimen sequenced in a study of cytomegalovirus exposure and HLA in healthy donors. Use of 60 Vbeta and 13 Jbeta primers characterized the PCR. Using immunoSEQ multiplex PCR, the repertoire was profiled, and TCRdb retains in-frame clones only, with some absent. The profile covers 120,000 or so clones, with about 80% appearing a single time and under 9.5% taken by the ten largest. Input material: PBMCs. Source of these receptors: a woman between 50 and 59 years old in good health and CMV-seropositive.

The CDR3 region is CASSSGQGYTEAFF. The CDR3 DNA reads TGCGCCAGCAGCTCTGGACAGGGGTACACTGAAGCTTTCTTT. This chain joins TRBV5-1 and TRBJ1-1, with 9 bases identical to TRBD1. The CDR3 is 14 residues long. The trim removed 3 bases at V and 3 bases at J, leaving 3 bases unmatched. Per the germline V gene, CDR1 is SGHRS and CDR2 is YFSETQ.

This chain uses TRBV5-1 with TRBJ2-2, with D maybe TRBD2 (6 bases). V was trimmed by 7 bases and J by 7 bases, leaving 20 bases between them. Germline V CDR1 and CDR2: SGHRS, YFSETQ. The CDR3 loop spans 15 amino acids. The CDR3 reads CASSLRVAEGGELFF. CDR3 nucleotides: TGCGCCAGCTCCCTGAGGGTAGCGGAAGGCGGGGAGCTGTTTTTT.

This clone has just a few counts. This rearrangement joins TRBV6-6 to TRBJ1-5, with D tentatively TRBD1 (6 bases). CDR3 size: 12 residues. Trimming took off 6 bases at V and 4 bases at J, with 7 bases between the two ends. CDR1 and CDR2 (germline): MNHNY, SVGAGI (reference sequence). Here the CDR3 DNA reads TGTGCCAGCAGGCAGGGGAATCAGCCCCAGCATTTT. Translated, it gives CASRQGNQPQHF.

The J gene is TRBJ2-7, the V gene TRBV5-1, with TRBD1 matching 9 bases. CDR3 length: 16 amino acids. V lost 0 bases to trimming and J lost 4 bases; unmatched junction nucleotides: 8. Germline CDR1 SGHRS, CDR2 YFSETQ. The CDR3 sequence is CASSLENRGQGYEQYF. In DNA, the CDR3 is TGCGCCAGCAGCTTGGAAAACAGGGGGCAGGGGTACGAGCAGTACTTC.

The chain combines TRBV5-1 with TRBJ2-3; a weak D match, TRBD2 (5 bases). CDR3 length: 15 residues. With 0 bases removed from V and 4 bases from J, the gap between germline ends came to 12 bases. Per the germline V gene, CDR1 is SGHRS and CDR2 is YFSETQ. For the CDR3, the DNA is TGCGCCAGCAGCTTGGTTCGCTTGCGGGCAGATACGCAGTATTTT. The encoded protein is CASSLVRLRADTQYF.

This chain joins TRBV11-2 and TRBJ1-1, with a tentative D call TRBD1 (5 bases). This CDR3 contains 14 residues. The germline V gene has CDR1 SGHAT and CDR2 FQNNGV. Trimming took 1 base from V and 6 from J, leaving 12 bases between them. CDR3 DNA: TGTGCCAGCAGCTTAGCCAGGGTTAGTGCTGAAGCTTTCTTT. Protein product: CASSLARVSAEAFF. Using reference TRBV11-2 and TRBJ1-1 for the parts outside the CDR3, the full variable domain is EAGVAQSPRYKIIEKRQSVAFWCNPISGHATLYWYQQILGQGPKLLIQFQNNGVVDDSQLPKDRFSAERLKGVDSTLKIQPAKLEDSAVYLCASSLARVSAEAFFGQGTRLTVV.

The V and J genes are TRBV15 and TRBJ1-4, with a tentative D call TRBD1 (5 bases). V gave up 0 bases and J gave up 3 bases, with 8 bases separating them. This CDR3 is built from 15 residues. Germline CDR1 is LNHNV and CDR2 is YYDKDF (reference sequence). The CDR3 here is CATSRETVPNEKLFF. The DNA of the CDR3 is TGTGCCACCAGCAGAGAGACAGTTCCTAATGAAAAACTGTTTTTT.

This clone turned up a few times. V is TRBV10-3 and J is TRBJ1-1; possibly TRBD1 for D (5 bases). Germline CDR1 is ENHRY and CDR2 is SYGVKD. V was shortened by 0 bases and J by 3 bases, with 14 bases between the two germline ends. This CDR3 spans 16 amino acids. In DNA form, the CDR3 reads TGTGCCATCAGTGAGTCGGGGGGAGGAGGGTACACTGAAGCTTTCTTT. It encodes CAISESGGGGYTEAFF.

The chain is built from TRBV6-5 and TRBJ1-6, with 9 bases lining up with TRBD1. Germline V lookup: CDR1 MNHEY, CDR2 SVGAGI. V gave up 6 bases and J gave up 10 bases; unmatched junction bases: 10. CDR3 length equals 15 residues. The CDR3 here is CASRNSGTGFSPLHF. The DNA for the CDR3 is TGTGCCAGCAGGAATTCCGGGACAGGGTTCTCACCCCTCCACTTT.

The CDR3 nucleotides are TGTGCCAGCAGTTCAAGACTAGTCCGAAGCTCCTACGAGCAGTACTTC. Amino acid sequence: CASSSRLVRSSYEQYF. The rearrangement uses TRBV6-5 and TRBJ2-7; the D gene is possibly TRBD2 (6 bases). From germline, CDR1 is MNHEY and CDR2 SVGAGI. The CDR3 contains 16 residues. V dropped 4 bases and J dropped 0 bases, with 16 bases sitting between them.

The chain couples TRBV9 to TRBJ2-1, with TRBD2 matching 10 bases. From germline, CDR1 is SGDLS and CDR2 YYNGEE. The CDR3 contains 15 residues. Unmatched junction bases numbered 6, after V lost 0 bases and J lost 9 bases. DNA for the CDR3: TGTGCCAGCAGCGTAGACTCTAGCGGGAGAGGTGAGCAGTTCTTC. This gives the protein CASSVDSSGRGEQFF.

CDR3 sequence (DNA): TGTGCCAGCAGTGGAACTACAGGGCGCTATGGCTACACCTTC. It specifies CASSGTTGRYGYTF. The chain joins TRBV6-6 to TRBJ1-2, with D perhaps matching TRBD1 (6 bases). V was clipped by 5 bases and J by 4 bases, with 14 bases between them. This CDR3 spans 14 amino acids. The germline gives CDR1 MNHNY, CDR2 SVGAGI (reference sequence).

This clone was recorded only once. The chain is built from TRBV5-1 and TRBJ2-7; D possibly corresponds to TRBD1 (5 bases). The CDR3 consists of 13 residues. The V gene's germline CDR1 is SGHRS and CDR2 YFSETQ. Trimming pared 0 bases from V and 6 bases from J, leaving 10 bases between. The CDR3 here is CASSLGDSSEQYF. For the CDR3, the DNA is TGCGCCAGCAGCTTGGGAGACAGTAGCGAGCAGTACTTC.

The CDR3 DNA reads as TGTGCCAGCAGCCGTACGGGGGGCTCCTACAATGAGCAGTTCTTC. The encoded protein is CASSRTGGSYNEQFF. The chain carries TRBV9 and TRBJ2-1, with 7 bases that match TRBD2. CDR1 and CDR2 (germline): SGDLS, YYNGEE. The ends lost 4 bases at V and 0 bases at J; junction bases unmatched: 4. The CDR3 runs to 15 residues. Based on the CDR3 plus reference TRBV9 and TRBJ2-1, the full variable domain is DSGVTQTPKHLITATGQRVTLRCSPRSGDLSVYWYQQSLDQGLQFLIQYYNGEERAKGNILERFSAQQFPDLHSELNLSSLELGDSALYFCASSRTGGSYNEQFFGPGTRLTVL.

The chain joins TRBV13 to TRBJ2-7, with 13 bases fitting TRBD2. Per germline, CDR1 PRHDT and CDR2 FYEKMQ (reference sequence). Germline trimming cut 1 base from V and 2 bases from J; bases unmatched to any gene: 5. The CDR3 loop spans 17 amino acids. In DNA, the CDR3 is TGTGCCAGCAGCTTAGTTGGGACTAGCGGGGCCGCCTACGAGCAGTACTTC. Translated: CASSLVGTSGAAYEQYF.

The chain links TRBV5-4 to TRBJ2-1; 13 bases match TRBD2. Unmatched junction bases numbered 5, after V lost 3 bases and J lost 5 bases. CDR1 and CDR2 from the germline V gene are SGHNT and YYREEE (reference sequence). The CDR3 runs 16 residues. As DNA, the CDR3 is TGTGCCAGCAGCTCAGGGACTAGCGGGAAGGACAATGAGCAGTTCTTC. Its protein is CASSSGTSGKDNEQFF.

The CDR3 protein is CASSPGLAGGQSSYNEQFF. The CDR3 coding sequence is TGTGCCAGCAGCCCCGGACTAGCGGGAGGGCAGAGCTCCTACAATGAGCAGTTCTTC. The V gene is TRBV7-8, the J gene TRBJ2-1; 15 bases are a match to TRBD2. The CDR3 spans 19 residues. Germline CDR1 SGHVS, CDR2 FQNEAQ. V dropped 5 bases and J dropped 0; count of bases not matched to a gene: 8.

The chain combines TRBV28 with TRBJ1-5; D is possibly TRBD1 (5 bases). The CDR3 has 16 residues. V was pared by 5 bases and J by 1 base, with 15 bases between. Germline CDR1 is MDHEN and CDR2 is SYDVKM. The CDR3 DNA follows: TGTGCCAGCAGTATCCACAGGTTATGGAGCAATCAGCCCCAGCATTTT. Protein: CASSIHRLWSNQPQHF.

This chain connects TRBV5-1 to TRBJ2-2; TRBD2 matches 15 bases. J was trimmed by 6 bases and V by 3 bases; bases with no gene match: 3. Looked up from germline, CDR1 is SGHRS and CDR2 is YFSETQ. This CDR3 is built from 16 residues. The CDR3 reads CASSWGLAGGAGELFF. The CDR3 DNA follows: TGCGCCAGCAGCTGGGGACTAGCGGGGGGCGCCGGGGAGCTGTTTTTT. The full variable domain, completed using reference TRBV5-1 and TRBJ2-2, is KAGVTQTPRYLIKTRGQQVTLSCSPISGHRSVSWYQQTPGQGLQFLFEYFSETQRNKGNFPGRFSGRQFSNSRSEMNVSTLELGDSALYLCASSWGLAGGAGELFFGEGSRLTVL.

This rearrangement joins TRBV5-1 to TRBJ1-1; D unresolved. In germline, CDR1 is SGHRS, CDR2 YFSETQ. Trimming left V 4 bases short and J 7 bases short, with 14 bases between. The CDR3 has 13 amino acids. The CDR3 bases are TGCGCCAGCAGCCTGGAAGGACTCAGTGAAGCTTTCTTT. It encodes CASSLEGLSEAFF.

V is TRBV4-3 and J is TRBJ1-2; a weak D match, TRBD1 (6 bases). CDR3 length: 18 amino acids. Germline V gene data show CDR1 as LGHNA and CDR2 as YSLEER. V was shortened by 1 base and J by 1 base, with 19 bases between the two germline ends. CDR3 sequence reads: CASSQAKGGRDINYGYTF. The CDR3 DNA reads as TGCGCCAGCAGCCAAGCGAAGGGGGGGCGGGATATTAACTATGGCTACACCTTC.

The chain uses TRBV16 and TRBJ2-2, with 7 bases lining up with TRBD2. CDR1 is KGHSY, CDR2 FQNENV, per germline. The CDR3 contains 14 residues. V lost 10 bases and J lost 5; bases outside the gene matches: 10. The CDR3 sequence is CATQRGIGTGELFF. Written as DNA, the CDR3 is TGTGCCACCCAGCGGGGAATTGGGACCGGGGAGCTGTTTTTT.

This clone was found a few times. The rearrangement uses TRBV5-1 and TRBJ2-5, with 9 positions matching TRBD1. The CDR3 runs to 15 residues. From germline, CDR1 is SGHRS and CDR2 YFSETQ. Trimming cost V 8 bases and J 1 base; bases outside gene matches: 9. The CDR3 nucleotides are TGCGCCAGTACAACAGGGGGCGGGGGCCAAGAGACCCAGTACTTC. This gives the protein CASTTGGGGQETQYF.

V and J are TRBV7-2 and TRBJ2-7; D is ambiguous. Deletions cut 0 bases from V and 2 bases from J, with 8 bases between. The V gene's germline CDR1 is SGHTA and CDR2 FQGNSA. The CDR3 runs to 14 residues. CDR3 in DNA: TGTGCCAGCAGCTTAGCGACATTCACCTACGAGCAGTACTTC. The encoded protein is CASSLATFTYEQYF.

The chain is built from TRBV7-9 and TRBJ1-1; 12 nucleotides line up with TRBD1. The J segment lost 7 bases and the V segment lost 5 bases, leaving 5 bases of the junction unmatched. Germline-derived CDR1 and CDR2 are SEHNR and FQNEAQ (reference sequence). The CDR3 consists of 14 residues. This CDR3 reads CASSLGQGANEAFF. CDR3 DNA: TGTGCCAGCAGCCTGGGACAGGGGGCTAATGAAGCTTTCTTT.